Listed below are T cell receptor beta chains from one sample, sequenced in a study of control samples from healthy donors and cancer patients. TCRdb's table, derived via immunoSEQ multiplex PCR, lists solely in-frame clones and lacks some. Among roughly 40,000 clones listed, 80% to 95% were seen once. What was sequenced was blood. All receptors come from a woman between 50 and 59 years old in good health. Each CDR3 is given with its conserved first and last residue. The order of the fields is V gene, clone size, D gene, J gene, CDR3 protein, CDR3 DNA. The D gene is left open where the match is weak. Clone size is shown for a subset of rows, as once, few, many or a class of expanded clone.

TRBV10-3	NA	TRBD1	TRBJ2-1	CAISARGQGPYNEQFF	TGTGCCATCAGTGCGAGGGGACAGGGCCCCTACAATGAGCAGTTCTTC
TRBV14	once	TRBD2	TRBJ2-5	CASSQLAGSLQETQYF	TGTGCCAGCAGCCAATTAGCGGGGTCGTTGCAAGAGACCCAGTACTTC
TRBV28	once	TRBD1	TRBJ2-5	CASSFYGTEETQYF	TGTGCCAGCAGTTTTTACGGGACAGAAGAGACCCAGTACTTC
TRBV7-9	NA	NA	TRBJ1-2	CASSPGPLVGYTF	TGTGCCAGCAGCCCAGGGCCTTTAGTTGGCTACACCTTC
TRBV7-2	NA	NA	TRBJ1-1	CASSSYTEAFF	TGTGCCAGCAGCTCCTACACTGAAGCTTTCTTT
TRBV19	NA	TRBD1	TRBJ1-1	CASSQGVTEAFF	TGTGCCAGTAGCCAGGGGGTCACTGAAGCTTTCTTT
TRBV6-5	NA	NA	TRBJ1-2	CASSFEGREGYTF	TGTGCCAGCAGTTTCGAGGGGCGGGAGGGCTACACCTTC
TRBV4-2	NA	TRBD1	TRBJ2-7	CASSVTGTGPYEQYF	TGTGCCAGCAGCGTGACCGGGACAGGGCCCTACGAGCAGTACTTC
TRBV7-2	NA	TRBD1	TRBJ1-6	CASSLRSGVQGLNSPLHF	TGTGCCAGCAGCTTAAGGTCCGGGGTACAGGGGCTTAATTCACCCCTCCACTTT
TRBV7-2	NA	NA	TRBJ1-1	CASSLGGAWAEAFF	TGTGCCAGCAGCTTAGGGGGGGCATGGGCTGAAGCTTTCTTT
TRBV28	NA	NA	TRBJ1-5	CASSSMGGSNQPQHF	TGTGCCAGCAGTTCCATGGGGGGTAGCAATCAGCCCCAGCATTTT
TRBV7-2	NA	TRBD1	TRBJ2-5	CASSSRQGGETQYF	TGTGCCAGCAGCTCTAGACAGGGGGGGGAGACCCAGTACTTC
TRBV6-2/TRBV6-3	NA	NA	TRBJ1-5	CASSPVRGNSNQPQHF	TGTGCCAGCAGCCCCGTCAGGGGAAATAGCAATCAGCCCCAGCATTTT
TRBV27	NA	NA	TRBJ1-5	CASSLMAGSNQPQHF	TGTGCCAGCAGTTTAATGGCAGGTAGCAATCAGCCCCAGCATTTT
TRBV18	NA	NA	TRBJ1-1	CASSPSPLAGTEAFF	TGTGCCAGCTCACCTAGTCCCCTGGCAGGCACTGAAGCTTTCTTT
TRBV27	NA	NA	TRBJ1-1	CASSLSGPLEAFF	TGTGCCAGCAGTTTATCGGGCCCTCTAGAAGCTTTCTTT
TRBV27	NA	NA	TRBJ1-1	CASSLLGGAPEAFF	TGTGCCAGCAGTTTACTCGGGGGGGCCCCTGAAGCTTTCTTT
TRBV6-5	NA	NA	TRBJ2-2	CASTTTNTGELFF	TGTGCCAGTACTACGACGAACACCGGGGAGCTGTTTTTT
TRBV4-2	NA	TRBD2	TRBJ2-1	CASSPETSGSYNEQFF	TGTGCCAGCAGCCCCGAGACTAGCGGGAGTTACAATGAGCAGTTCTTC
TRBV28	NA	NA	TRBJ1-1	CASSFVVNTEAFF	TGTGCCAGCAGTTTTGTTGTGAACACTGAAGCTTTCTTT
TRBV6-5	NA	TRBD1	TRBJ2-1	CASHRRGGDEQFF	TGTGCCAGCCATCGGCGAGGGGGCGATGAGCAGTTCTTC
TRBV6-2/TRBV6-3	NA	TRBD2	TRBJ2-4	CASSPHLAGKNIQYF	TGTGCCAGCAGCCCACATTTAGCGGGGAAAAACATTCAGTACTTC
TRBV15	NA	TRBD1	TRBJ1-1	CATSPRTGGDISEAFF	TGTGCCACCAGCCCTCGGACAGGGGGGGACATCTCTGAAGCTTTCTTT
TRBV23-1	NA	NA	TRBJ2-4	CASSRGPTQEGKNIQYF	TGCGCCAGCAGTCGTGGGCCCACCCAGGAAGGCAAAAACATTCAGTACTTC
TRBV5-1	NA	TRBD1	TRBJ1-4	CASSSPTGGDNEKLFF	TGCGCCAGCAGCTCCCCGACAGGGGGCGATAATGAAAAACTGTTTTTT
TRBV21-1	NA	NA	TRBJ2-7	CASSKGPAGAFREQYF	TGTGCCAGCAGCAAAGGGCCAGCGGGTGCCTTTAGGGAGCAGTACTTC
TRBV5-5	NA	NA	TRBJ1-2	CASSLVGGATGYTF	TGTGCCAGCAGCTTGGTAGGTGGGGCGACTGGCTACACCTTC
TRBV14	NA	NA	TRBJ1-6	CASSRDTSYNSPLHF	TGTGCCAGCAGCCGCGACACCTCCTATAATTCACCCCTCCACTTT
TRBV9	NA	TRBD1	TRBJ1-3	CASSLGQVGNTIYF	TGTGCCAGCAGCTTGGGACAGGTTGGAAACACCATATATTTT
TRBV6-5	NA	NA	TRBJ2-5	CASSYPRGGFQETQYF	TGTGCCAGCAGTTACCCAAGGGGGGGGTTCCAAGAGACCCAGTACTTC
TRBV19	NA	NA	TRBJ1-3	CASSIGPNTIYF	TGTGCCAGTAGTATCGGACCGAACACCATATATTTT
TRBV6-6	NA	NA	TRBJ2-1	CASSYSAELNEQFF	TGTGCCAGCAGTTACTCGGCAGAATTGAATGAGCAGTTCTTC
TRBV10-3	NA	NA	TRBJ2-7	CAISEGQRPYEQYF	TGTGCCATCAGTGAGGGGCAGAGGCCCTACGAGCAGTACTTC
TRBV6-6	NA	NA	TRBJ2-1	CASSPLAGSYNEQFF	TGTGCCAGCAGCCCTTTGGCAGGGTCCTACAATGAGCAGTTCTTC
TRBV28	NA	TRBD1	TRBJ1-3	CASSQDRGRSGNTIYF	TGTGCCAGCAGTCAGGACAGGGGAAGGTCTGGAAACACCATATATTTT
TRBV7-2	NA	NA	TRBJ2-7	CASSVTTYEQYF	TGTGCCAGCAGCGTTACGACCTACGAGCAGTACTTC
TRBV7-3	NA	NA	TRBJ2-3	CASSRGSTDTQYF	TGTGCCAGCAGCCGGGGTAGCACAGATACGCAGTATTTT
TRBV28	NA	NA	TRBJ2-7	CASREGHAISYEQYF	TGTGCCAGCAGAGAGGGACACGCAATCTCCTACGAGCAGTACTTC
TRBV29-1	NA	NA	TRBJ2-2	CSVSGKNTGELFF	TGCAGCGTTAGTGGGAAGAACACCGGGGAGCTGTTTTTT
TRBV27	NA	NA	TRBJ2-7	CASSLSPEGFYEQYF	TGTGCCAGCAGTTTATCCCCAGAGGGGTTCTACGAGCAGTACTTC
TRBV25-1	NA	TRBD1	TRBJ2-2	CASSERAGGSNTGELFF	TGTGCCAGCAGTGAAAGGGCAGGGGGCTCGAACACCGGGGAGCTGTTTTTT
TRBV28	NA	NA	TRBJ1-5	CASSLISSYSNQPQHF	TGTGCCAGCAGTTTGATTTCCAGTTATAGCAATCAGCCCCAGCATTTT
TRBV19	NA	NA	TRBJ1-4	CASSMRGEKLFF	TGTGCCAGTAGTATGAGGGGTGAAAAACTGTTTTTT
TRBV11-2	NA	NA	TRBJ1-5	CASSPRAGGRGQPQHF	TGTGCCAGCAGCCCCCGAGCCGGGGGACGGGGGCAGCCCCAGCATTTT
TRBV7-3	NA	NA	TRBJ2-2	CASSLQTGTGELFF	TGTGCCAGCAGCTTACAAACAGGGACCGGGGAGCTGTTTTTT
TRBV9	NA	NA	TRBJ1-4	CASSVEAPGGEKLFF	TGTGCCAGCAGCGTAGAGGCCCCGGGGGGGGAAAAACTGTTTTTT
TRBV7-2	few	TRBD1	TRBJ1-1	CASSTGQGNTEAFF	TGTGCCAGCAGCACCGGACAGGGGAACACTGAAGCTTTCTTT